One and the same sample provided the 18 T cell receptor beta chains below, sequenced in a study of OX40 agonist ivuxolimab in advanced cancers. Sequenced by immunoSEQ multiplex PCR; TCRdb stores in-frame clones only, minus some. This table has 15,000 or so clones, 77% appearing once. Sequenced here: CD4+ or CD8+ T cells sorted from blood, sampled in a trial of the OX40 agonist ivuxolimab. The receptors were sampled from an adult with an advanced solid tumor such as melanoma, head and neck, liver or kidney cancer.

This sequence joins TRBV6-4 and TRBJ2-1; no definite D call. Trimming took off 0 bases at V and 0 bases at J, with 3 bases between the two ends. Germline CDR1 MRHNA, CDR2 SNTAGT. The CDR3 runs to 14 residues. CDR3 coding DNA: TGTGCCAGCAGTGACTCTAGCTCCTACAATGAGCAGTTCTTC. It specifies CASSDSSSYNEQFF.

This chain links TRBV10-3 with TRBJ2-7; D gene uncertain. V lost 1 base and J 0 bases, leaving 10 bases between the germline ends. The CDR3 has 15 amino acids. Germline assignment: CDR1 ENHRY and CDR2 SYGVKD. The chain's CDR3 is CAISEFKWNSYEQYF. In nucleotides, the CDR3 is TGTGCCATCAGTGAGTTCAAATGGAACTCCTACGAGCAGTACTTC.

The genes are TRBV2 and TRBJ2-2; 9 nucleotides agree with TRBD1. Germline-derived CDR1 and CDR2 are SNHLY and FYNNEI. The V segment lost 6 bases and the J segment 6 bases; nucleotides outside the gene matches: 11. The CDR3 contains 16 residues. The CDR3 region has the DNA TGTGCCAGCAGGGGACAGGGAATAAAGACCGCCGGGGAGCTGTTTTTT. Translating gives CASRGQGIKTAGELFF.

This chain links TRBV5-1 with TRBJ2-7, with 9 nucleotides matching TRBD1. J was trimmed by 5 bases and V by 2 bases; bases with no gene match: 2. This CDR3 region has 13 residues. The germline V gene encodes CDR1 SGHRS and CDR2 YFSETQ. The CDR3 protein is CASSLDRGNEQYF. As DNA, the CDR3 is TGCGCCAGCAGCTTAGACAGGGGGAACGAGCAGTACTTC.

The V and J genes are TRBV19 and TRBJ1-4; possible D gene TRBD1, 6 bases. This CDR3 has 11 amino acids. With 4 bases removed from V and 15 bases from J, the gap between germline ends came to 12 bases. CDR1 and CDR2 from the germline V gene are LNHDA and SQIVND (reference sequence). This chain's CDR3 is CASSTDGGVFF. The CDR3 DNA sequence: TGTGCCAGTAGTACGGACGGGGGCGTGTTTTTT.

CDR3 loop: CASSLGTAGGFSGANVLTF. The CDR3 coding sequence is TGTGCCAGCAGTCTCGGGACTGCCGGGGGATTCTCTGGGGCCAACGTCCTGACTTTC. J is TRBJ2-6 and V is TRBV2; D is perhaps TRBD2 (6 bases). The CDR3 loop spans 19 amino acids. With 5 bases removed from V and 0 bases from J, the gap between germline ends came to 20 bases. Germline V gene sequence: CDR1 SNHLY, CDR2 FYNNEI.

The V gene is TRBV10-3, the J gene TRBJ1-2; D unresolved. CDR3 length equals 17 residues. The V gene lost 0 bases and the J gene lost 7 bases, with 21 bases spanning the gap. Germline V gene sequence: CDR1 ENHRY, CDR2 SYGVKD. The CDR3 is CAISESTLMDRRGGYTF. The CDR3 nucleotides read TGTGCCATCAGTGAGTCGACTTTGATGGACCGACGCGGTGGCTACACCTTC.

This chain joins TRBV18 and TRBJ2-1; the D is unclear. V lost 5 bases and J lost 7, with 9 bases in between. CDR3 length: 12 amino acids. CDR1 KGHSH and CDR2 LQKENI come from the germline V gene. In nucleotides, the CDR3 is TGTGCCAGCTCAACGCTGAGTAATGAGCAGTTCTTC. It translates to CASSTLSNEQFF.

This clone was detected only a few times. J is TRBJ1-2 and V is TRBV21-1; TRBD1, the table's D call, lacks a check against the DNA. TRBV21-1 counts as a pseudogene. The CDR3 has 15 residues. CDR3 bases: TGTGCCAGCAGCAAAGAGGGGACAGGGGACTATGGCTACACCTTC. Translating gives CASSKEGTGDYGYTF.

V and J are TRBV2 and TRBJ2-5; D is unclear. Per germline, CDR1 SNHLY and CDR2 FYNNEI. Trimming removed 7 bases from V and 11 bases from J, with 23 bases in between. This CDR3 has 14 residues. CDR3 nucleotides: TGTGCCAGCAATGGACCCCCCTCATTGGATGAGCAGTACTTC. Amino acids: CASNGPPSLDEQYF. The whole variable domain, remainder taken from reference TRBV2 and TRBJ2-5, is EPEVTQTPSHQVTQMGQEVILRCVPISNHLYFYWYRQILGQKVEFLVSFYNNEISEKSEIFDDQFSVERPDGSNFTLKIRSTKLEDSAMYFCASNGPPSLDEQYFGPGTRLLVL.

This chain joins TRBV4-1 and TRBJ1-2; a weak D match, TRBD1 (5 bases). The CDR3 loop spans 12 amino acids. V lost 3 bases to trimming and J lost 7 bases, with 9 bases between them. CDR1 is MGHRA and CDR2 is YSYEKL in the germline V gene. The CDR3 sequence: CASSQGQGGYTF. The CDR3 region has the DNA TGCGCCAGCAGCCAGGGGCAGGGTGGCTACACCTTC.

CDR3 region: CASSPGLAGDDEQFF. CDR3 in DNA: TGTGCCAGCAGCCCAGGACTAGCGGGAGACGATGAGCAGTTCTTC. The genes are TRBV7-3 and TRBJ2-1, with 13 nucleotides matching TRBD2. The CDR3 is 15 amino acids. Germline trimming cut 5 bases from V and 8 bases from J; bases unmatched to any gene: 6. From germline, CDR1 is SGHTA and CDR2 FQGTGA. The full variable domain, rest sourced from reference TRBV7-3 and TRBJ2-1, is GAGVSQTPSNKVTEKGKYVELRCDPISGHTALYWYRQSLGQGPEFLIYFQGTGAADDSGLPNDRFFAVRPEGSVSTLKIQRTERGDSAVYLCASSPGLAGDDEQFFGPGTRLTVL.

This chain uses TRBV11-2 with TRBJ2-5; TRBD2 agrees at 7 bases. Trimming took 4 bases from V and 5 from J; bases not matched to a gene: 13. The CDR3 sequence is 16 residues long. The germline CDR1 and CDR2 sequences are SGHAT and FQNNGV. CDR3 in amino acids: CASSSGTSGMGETQYF. As DNA, the CDR3 is TGTGCCAGCAGCTCGGGGACGAGCGGGATGGGGGAGACCCAGTACTTC.

Only a few counts were recorded for this clone. The rearrangement uses TRBV5-6 and TRBJ2-7; D remains ambiguous. This CDR3 is built from 14 residues. Germline CDR1 and CDR2: SGHDT and YYEEEE. Trimming removed 0 bases from V and 4 bases from J, with 11 bases in between. CDR3 nucleotides: TGTGCCAGCAGCTTGGAGGGTTTAAGGTACGAGCAGTACTTC. Translating gives CASSLEGLRYEQYF.

V usage is TRBV10-3 and J usage is TRBJ2-7; 10 bases map to TRBD2. The germline V gene has CDR1 ENHRY and CDR2 SYGVKD. The CDR3 runs 15 residues. Trimming removed 5 bases from V and 5 bases from J; junction bases left unmatched: 9. The CDR3 loop reads CAISSGLAAANEQYF. DNA of the CDR3: TGTGCCATCAGTTCCGGACTAGCGGCAGCTAACGAGCAGTACTTC.

The chain is built from TRBV5-8 and TRBJ1-1; D is undetermined. Germline V gives CDR1 SGHTS, CDR2 YDEGEE. V lost 9 bases and J 0 bases, leaving 9 bases between the germline ends. There are 12 residues in the CDR3. For the CDR3, the DNA is TGTGCCACCTGGTTTATGAACACTGAAGCTTTCTTT. It translates to CATWFMNTEAFF. Combining the CDR3 with reference TRBV5-8 and TRBJ1-1 gives the whole variable domain EAGVTQSPTHLIKTRGQQATLRCSPISGHTSVYWYQQALGLGLQFLLWYDEGEERNRGNFPPRFSGRQFPNYSSELNVNALELEDSALYLCATWFMNTEAFFGQGTRLTVV.

This clone was detected only a few times. V gene TRBV6-5 combines with J gene TRBJ1-5; tentative D call: TRBD1 (5 bases). The CDR3 contains 14 residues. Trimming pared 6 bases from V and 4 bases from J, leaving 13 bases between. CDR1 is MNHEY and CDR2 is SVGAGI in the germline V gene. CDR3 bases: TGTGCCAGCAGCCTAGCAGGGTCTAATCAGCCCCAGCATTTT. Translated, it gives CASSLAGSNQPQHF.

V gene TRBV5-1 combines with J gene TRBJ1-1; possibly TRBD1 for D (6 bases). V was shortened by 4 bases and J by 4 bases, with 14 bases between the two germline ends. Per the germline V gene, CDR1 is SGHRS and CDR2 is YFSETQ. CDR3 length: 14 amino acids. The CDR3 reads CASSQQGGGTEAFF. The CDR3 DNA reads TGCGCCAGCAGCCAACAGGGCGGGGGCACTGAAGCTTTCTTT.